This TCR beta chain is drawn from a study of T cells in Graves' hyperthyroidism and ophthalmopathy. V gave up 0 bases and J gave up 5 bases, with 16 bases separating them. This CDR3 is 17 amino acids long. Germline values: CDR1 MNHNY, CDR2 SVGAGI (reference sequence). TCR beta CDR3 regions were amplified from RNA transcripts. Using the HTBI primer set, a first-round RT-PCR was run on the TCR CDR3. TCRdb reprocessed the multiplex PCR reads via MiXCR and lists one record per CDR3 protein. In the table there are over 300,000 distinct CDR3 sequences, about an eighth of which are singletons. The TCR was taken from a middle-aged woman with Graves' ophthalmopathy. Specimen: blood. The chain links TRBV6-6 to TRBJ2-2; D possibly matches TRBD1 or TRBD2 (5 bases each). CDR3 sequence reads: CASSYSRQRSLTGELFF. The CDR3 DNA is TGTGCCAGCAGTTACTCCAGACAGCGGAGCCTTACCGGGGAGCTGTTTTTT.